The subject of this entry is one T cell receptor (beta chain). What this receptor recognizes is not known. Base quality data are lacking; no much larger clone is found one base away. Reading from cysteine to phenylalanine, the CDR3 counts 15 amino acids. The read is trimmed to its CDR3 DNA, 45 bases read in frame from base 1. Germline trimming amounts to 2 bases on V and 3 bases on J, with 3 as the count of junction bases outside the gene matches. CDR1 and CDR2, looked up from the germline V gene, are SGHDN and FVKESK. Library method: the immunoSEQ multiplex PCR assay. For the multiplex PCR, a mixture combining 60 forward primers for TCR Vbeta segments and 13 reverse primers for TCR Jbeta segments was used. The CDR3 region of rearranged TCR beta genes was amplified from genomic DNA with a multiplex PCR assay. The amplified TCR beta libraries were sequenced on the Illumina HiSeq System as 87-base-pair reads. Per the source publication's procedure: Across the 500 to 850 repertoires, a later analysis counted tens of millions of unique TCR beta chains, roughly 11 million of which were shared by at least two donors. Raw reads were error-corrected and collapsed into unique sequences by a nearest-neighbor algorithm in which closely related sequences were merged to remove PCR and sequencing errors. V, D and J gene segments were assigned by aligning CDR3 sequences to IMGT reference sequences. For a sequence to be retained, a match of at least six nucleotides was required to both a V gene segment and a J gene segment. Rearrangements were classified as productive when the CDR3 lacked stop codons and remained in frame with V and J, and all other rearrangements were classified as non-productive. Following IMGT convention, CDR3 was defined as the stretch from the second conserved V-encoded cysteine up to the conserved J-encoded phenylalanine. The earlier analysis of around 640 of the donors excluded sequences that lacked an unambiguous match to a single V gene segment. In an earlier analysis of 450 to 700 of the donors, V segments were called functional above 56.7% productive rearrangements and were called segregating when the between-donor standard deviation exceeded 5%. A statistical classification framework was built to diagnose cytomegalovirus status from the catalog of TCR beta chain sequences. V and J gene assignment, in a later analysis, came from comparing TCR nucleotide sequences with IMGT/GENE-DB human TR gene sequences. The TCRdist pipeline was used in a later analysis to assign CDR3 sequences and most-parsimonious VDJ recombination scenarios. In a later analysis, every TCR beta chain was defined by the combination of its CDR3 amino acid sequence and its V-gene family, and reads without a unique V-gene family were dropped. In a later analysis, around 600 highly shared, low-generation-probability nucleotide sequences were removed to address suspected cross-contamination and a sequencing artifact. In a later analysis, a clonal expansion index was calculated for each public chain from normalized within-repertoire ranks of inferred template counts. In a later analysis, generation probabilities were computed using a VDJ recombination model fitted to out-of-frame rearrangements, and the results were checked against IGoR. A later analysis scored TCR-TCR, TCR-HLA and TCR-CMV co-occurrence with hypergeometric tests, applying a repertoire-size bias correction to TCR pairs. In a later analysis, false discovery rates were estimated by permuting HLA or CMV assignments 20 times. A later analysis grouped co-occurring TCRs with DBSCAN, adding TCRdist sequence similarity when clustering within HLA-allele-positive subsets. Co-occurrence clustering excluded repertoires with fewer than 30,000 or more than 120,000 public chains, plus five with anomalous nucleotide sharing. This immuneACCESS table, as held by TCRdb, lists in-frame sequences with V and J called but not all clones. Of the missing ones, under half trace to an unresolved V gene in checked studies; the others have no known cause. V, J and clone size reflect that table, while D and trimming were determined from the DNA. This sample comprises about 190,000 clones, 70% to 75% of them detected only once. The ten largest make up more than 4% of the sample.

The sample belongs to a study of cytomegalovirus exposure and HLA in healthy donors (dated by TCRdb to 2015 to 2018). For context, the study as a whole: An earlier analysis of some 600 of the donors reported 276 Gb of sequence data and around 100 million unique TCR beta sequences obtained from approximately 180 million T cells. An earlier analysis of 587 of the donors used high-throughput TCR beta sequencing to judge whether each TCR beta V gene segment behaved as functional or pseudogenic. Rather than using new phenotypic data, the later analysis identified candidate immune exposures from TCR beta sequences and from how often those sequences occurred across donors. Every repertoire in the discovery cohort had been generated on one and the same sequencing platform. The study profiled the T cell repertoires of hundreds of subjects by immunosequencing and related them to cytomegalovirus serostatus. A later analysis re-analyzed previously published TCR beta repertoires from approximately 700 donors and added high-resolution HLA genotyping to study TCR occurrence patterns. Roughly 310 gigabases of sequencing data and tens of millions of unique TCR sequences were included in an early release covering several hundred HLA-typed donors. The number of donors typed differed by locus, with 629-630 for A, B, C, DRB1 and DQB1, approximately 500 for DQA1, 600 to 610 for DPA1, and some 440 for DPB1. To predict cytomegalovirus infection status, the study brought together high-throughput TCR immunosequencing, statistical association of individual TCRs with disease status, and machine learning. HLA typing included class I and class II loci at four-digit resolution. Along with the approximately 700-subject first cohort, a separate validation cohort of over 90 different subjects was used. Of the roughly 420 genotyped donors, 75% to 85% were placed in the genetic ancestry cluster associated with self-reported Caucasian donors. Genome-wide SNP genotypes for about three fifths of the roughly 700 donors were used in a later genetic analysis, which treated that subset as a discovery cohort. Across about 380 genotyped donors of the cohort, an average of about 220,000 unique TCR beta nucleotide sequences per donor were sequenced, and 15% to 20% of those sequences were non-productive. The study was designed to test whether signatures of past pathogen exposure could be identified by cataloging public T cell receptors. Alongside the repertoire data, information on donor age, sex, ethnicity and CMV serostatus was compiled. Roughly 5 DR-DQ haplotypes were handled as single units for association and clustering, since linkage in the cohort was strong. The full study reports these points: In a later analysis, HLA-associated TCR beta chains were found to be more clonally expanded and to have lower generation probabilities than equally common non-associated chains. In both the original and validation cohorts, the classifier was reported to diagnose cytomegalovirus status with high specificity and sensitivity. A further reported finding was that TCR beta sequences accurately predicted the HLA-A and HLA-B alleles for most subjects in the first cohort. A total of fewer than 200 TCR beta chains were listed by the study as associated with cytomegalovirus. A cluster of highly shared sequence variants was judged likely to be a technical artifact of the sequencing pipeline. Most TCR sequences were seen in very few donors, while some public TCRs were found in many individuals. According to a later analysis, parvovirus B19, influenza, CMV and Epstein-Barr virus appeared linked to several top co-occurrence clusters. Some IMGT-functional V segments, including TRBV6-2 and TRBV6-3, could not be distinguished by the 87-base-pair reads and were therefore excluded. According to a later analysis, TCR association rates differed among HLA loci, with DRB1 alleles showing the most associated TCRs and HLA-C alleles showing the fewest. Correlated functional status among segregating V segments might be attributable to linkage disequilibrium, but an unknown experimental factor could not be ruled out. The authors suggested that the approach could potentially be extended to other disease states and immunological phenotypes. CMV serostatus was the only immune exposure information available for the cohort. In a later genetic analysis, a missense DCLRE1C variant was associated with V-gene and J-gene trimming of TCR beta chains, and the association was replicated in an independent cohort. Broadly in line with IMGT annotations, most TCR beta V segments showed up in productive rearrangements about 90% or about 30% of the time in an earlier analysis of a few hundred of the donors. A later analysis found that most CMV-associated TCR beta chains appeared HLA-restricted, with HLA associations seemingly driven largely by CMV exposure. HLA typing was unavailable for some donors at each locus, so association tests used only the typed subset. The presence/absence analyses assumed that sequencing depth was roughly uniform across donors, and that assumption may not be true. The earlier analysis of some 560 of the donors excluded seventeen rarely observed V segments, including chromosome 9 orphons, because counts were too low. A later analysis associated 16,951 TCR beta sequences with specific HLA alleles at a false discovery rate of 0.05. Only TCR beta chains were sequenced in this cohort, and the absence of alpha or paired-chain data limited detectable features. Assigning TCR associations to individual alleles was difficult when HLA alleles, especially DR and DQ, strongly co-occurred. In vitro tests confirmed that a few of the cytomegalovirus-associated TCR beta chains recognize cytomegalovirus antigens. In a later genetic analysis, fewer N-insertions in productive TCRs were reported among donors in an Asian-associated ancestry cluster than the roughly 640-donor mean.

The cohort comprised fewer than 750 healthy bone marrow donors. Cohort members were all nominally healthy when sampled, although unrecorded immune exposures were likely present. The donor tested CMV seropositive and was one of the 289 seropositive cohort members. Every donor gave a peripheral blood sample, and the peripheral blood mononuclear cells from that sample were used for TCR beta sequencing. Genomic DNA was extracted from the blood cell samples with the Qiagen DNeasy Blood Extraction Kit. This receptor chain uses TRBV14 and TRBJ1-1; the junction holds 10 bases that match TRBD1. The sequenced sample consisted of PBMCs. This TCR was sampled from a man younger than 45 in good health and CMV-seropositive. At the DNA level, the sequence is TGTGCCAGCAGCCAACTGGGGACAGGGGACACTGAAGCTTTCTTT. Its product reads: CASSQLGTGDTEAFF.